The text below deals with one TCR beta chain. Its antigen is still unknown. The data were obtained in a study of radiotherapy plus CTLA-4 blockade in lung cancer. Participants had chemo-refractory metastatic non-small-cell lung cancer and were treated with focal radiation plus ipilimumab CTLA-4 blockade. The germline V and J ends were trimmed by 7 bases and 8 bases, with 17 bases remaining between them. Germline V CDR1 and CDR2: GTSNPN, SVGIG (reference sequence). The CDR3 sequence is 13 residues long. Assay used: immunoSEQ multiplex PCR; TCRdb lists only in-frame clones, some missing. This table holds roughly 69,000 clones, around 77% found once. The study's findings and limits: Among reported predictors of response, early blood T cell clone dynamics with interferon-beta performed best.

The specimen was peripheral blood, collected from a patient treated with radiotherapy plus ipilimumab. The receptor was derived from a human donor with non-small cell lung cancer whose response to radiotherapy plus ipilimumab could not be evaluated. Some clones in this sample may be carry-over from other donors' samples. The V gene is TRBV30, the J gene TRBJ1-4, with D possibly being TRBD1 (5 bases). This CDR3 is CALSPTAGEKLFF. The CDR3 bases are TGTGCCTTGTCTCCGACAGCGGGCGAAAAACTGTTTTTT.